This TCR beta chain originates from a study of Ad26.COV2.S vaccination and SARS-CoV-2 variants. Study-wide points: Greater spike-specific TCR breadth was seen in vaccine recipients than in placebo recipients.

The CDR3 covers 14 residues. Germline V gives CDR1 SEHNR, CDR2 FQNEAQ (reference sequence). V was clipped by 5 bases and J by 11 bases; unmatched bases: 13. Treatment described: some 20 received Ad26.COV2.S at low or high dose, single or two shots; 5 received placebo; per-sample allocation not given. Following the first vaccine or placebo injection, samples were taken on day 63. Clones were read by immunoSEQ multiplex PCR, and TCRdb kept only the in-frame ones, dropping some. Of around 340,000 clones in the sample, approximately 86% are singletons; the top ten hold about 10%. This clone was counted only a few times. Its target is unknown.

The sample consisted of peripheral blood, taken in a trial of Ad26.COV2.S vaccine versus placebo. V usage is TRBV7-9 and J usage is TRBJ1-1, with 8 positions matching TRBD1. The sequence came from a person between 18 and 60 years old who received the Ad26.COV2.S COVID-19 vaccine or a placebo. The DNA for the CDR3 is TGTGCCAGCAGCCTCGACGACAGGGGTTATTGGGCTTTCTTT. Protein sequence: CASSLDDRGYWAFF.